The 27 T cell receptor beta chains given below trace back to one sample, sequenced in a study of PD-1 blockade in classical Hodgkin lymphoma. Time point of the sample: cycle 4 day 1 (C4D1), after about 6 weeks of nivolumab. Following autologous stem cell transplantation, relapse occurred in every patient, and exposure to brentuximab vedotin varied. Sequenced by immunoSEQ multiplex PCR; TCRdb stores in-frame clones only, minus some. The table lists roughly 100,000 clones, approximately 89% of them singletons. The source material was peripheral blood mononuclear cells (PBMCs), sampled before the fourth cycle of nivolumab. These TCRs come from a human donor with classical Hodgkin lymphoma.

This clone was counted a few times. The V and J genes are TRBV27 and TRBJ1-1, with D uncertain. This CDR3 has 13 amino acids. Germline V gene lookup returns CDR1 MNHEY and CDR2 SMNVEV (reference sequence). V was trimmed by 6 bases and J by 2 bases, leaving 10 bases between them. CDR3 protein: CASSSVRNTEAFF. DNA for the CDR3: TGTGCCAGCAGCTCGGTCAGAAACACTGAAGCTTTCTTT.

V usage is TRBV7-8 and J usage is TRBJ1-1, with 7 bases identical to TRBD1. CDR1 is SGHVS, CDR2 FQNEAQ, per germline. The CDR3 has 16 residues. V was clipped by 4 bases and J by 5 bases; unmatched bases: 13. In DNA form, the CDR3 reads TGTGCCAGCAGCTCCTGGAGCGGAGGGACAGAAACTGAAGCTTTCTTT. Its translation is CASSSWSGGTETEAFF.

This chain links TRBV9 with TRBJ2-5; 7 nucleotides line up with TRBD2. Germline CDR1 reads SGDLS; CDR2 reads YYNGEE. This CDR3 is built from 16 residues. Trimming took 1 base from V and 4 from J; bases not matched to a gene: 10. This chain's CDR3 is CASSVMGEGQTETQYF. DNA of the CDR3: TGTGCCAGCAGCGTAATGGGGGAGGGCCAGACAGAGACCCAGTACTTC.

This clone appeared a few times. The chain carries TRBV30 and TRBJ1-1, with D possibly TRBD1 on 6 matching bases. The length of the CDR3 is 13 residues. Germline CDR1 reads GTSNPN; CDR2 reads SVGIG (reference sequence). Trimming pared 2 bases from V and 3 bases from J, leaving 10 bases between. DNA of the CDR3: TGTGCCTGGAGTTTGGGGGCGCACACTGAAGCTTTCTTT. Its translation is CAWSLGAHTEAFF. The full variable domain, in which reference TRBV30 and TRBJ1-1 provide the parts outside the CDR3, is SQTIHQWPATLVQPVGSPLSLECTVEGTSNPNLYWYRQAAGRGLQLLFYSVGIGQISSEVPQNLSASRPQDRQFILSSKKLLLSDSGFYLCAWSLGAHTEAFFGQGTRLTVV.

This clone was observed a single time. J is TRBJ2-1 and V is TRBV7-4; D may be TRBD1 or TRBD2 (5 bases each). This CDR3 has 15 residues. V shed 1 base and J shed 3 bases, with 10 bases lying between them. Germline-derived CDR1 and CDR2 are SGHVT and SQSDAQ. CDR3 coding DNA: TGTGCCAGCAGCTTAGTAGGGACCAACTACAATGAGCAGTTCTTC. Its translation is CASSLVGTNYNEQFF.

V is TRBV6-5 and J is TRBJ2-7; 7 nucleotides match TRBD2. Germline CDR1 is MNHEY and CDR2 is SVGAGI. V lost 1 base, J lost 3 bases, and 6 bases stayed unmatched. This CDR3 region has 15 residues. CDR3 bases: TGTGCCAGCAGTTACTGGGAGGGAGGGAGCTACGAGCAGTACTTC. This encodes CASSYWEGGSYEQYF.

The rearrangement uses TRBV6-1 and TRBJ1-1; no clear D gene. V was shortened by 6 bases and J by 5 bases, with 10 bases between the two germline ends. Germline lookup yields CDR1 MNHNS and CDR2 SASEGT. The CDR3 totals 12 residues. The CDR3 region has the DNA TGTGCCAGCAGCCGACAATCGACTGAAGCTTTCTTT. Residues: CASSRQSTEAFF.

V usage is TRBV2 and J usage is TRBJ1-1, with 9 positions matching TRBD1. There are 15 residues in the CDR3. In germline, CDR1 is SNHLY, CDR2 FYNNEI. Trimming cost V 6 bases and J 0 bases; bases outside gene matches: 5. The CDR3 bases are TGTGCCAGCAGCGGGGACAGGGCTATGAACACTGAAGCTTTCTTT. This translates into CASSGDRAMNTEAFF.

This rearrangement joins TRBV28 to TRBJ1-2, with D unclear. V dropped 5 bases and J dropped 8 bases, with 18 bases sitting between them. The CDR3 sequence is 14 residues long. From germline, CDR1 is MDHEN and CDR2 SYDVKM. This chain's CDR3 is CASSTSASVHGYTF. The CDR3 coding sequence is TGTGCCAGCAGTACATCTGCCTCGGTTCACGGCTACACCTTC.

This chain joins TRBV30 and TRBJ2-1; D unresolved. CDR1 GTSNPN and CDR2 SVGIG come from the germline V gene (reference sequence). Trimming removed 5 bases at V and 9 bases at J, with 17 bases between. This CDR3 has 13 amino acids. The CDR3 here is CAWGNSNAREQFF. The CDR3 coding sequence is TGTGCCTGGGGAAACTCTAACGCCCGTGAGCAGTTCTTC.

This chain joins TRBV5-6 and TRBJ1-3; the D gene is possibly TRBD1 (6 bases). Trimming pared 1 base from V and 2 bases from J, leaving 7 bases between. The germline V gene has CDR1 SGHDT and CDR2 YYEEEE. This CDR3 is built from 14 residues. In DNA, the CDR3 is TGTGCCAGCAGCTTGCGGGGGCCTGGAAACACCATATATTTT. This encodes CASSLRGPGNTIYF.

This sequence joins TRBV11-2 and TRBJ1-2, with 8 bases identical to TRBD1. V dropped 1 base and J dropped 13; count of bases not matched to a gene: 8. The germline V gene has CDR1 SGHAT and CDR2 FQNNGV. This CDR3 is built from 13 residues. Written as DNA, the CDR3 is TGTGCCAGCAGCTTAGCGACAGGGGCGGTGCCCACCTTC. It encodes CASSLATGAVPTF.

This clone has only one observation. J is TRBJ2-7 and V is TRBV29-1; tentative D call: TRBD1 (6 bases). The CDR3 loop spans 13 amino acids. Trimming removed 3 bases at V and 1 base at J, with 10 bases between. Per germline, CDR1 SQVTM and CDR2 ANQGSEA. CDR3 nucleotides: TGCAGCGTTGAGACCCAGGGGTCCTACGAGCAGTACTTC. Translating it yields CSVETQGSYEQYF.

V gene TRBV6-1 combines with J gene TRBJ2-5; D possibly corresponds to TRBD2 (6 bases). The CDR3 spans 14 residues. Trimming stripped 6 bases from V and 1 base from J, with 12 bases between. Germline V gene lookup returns CDR1 MNHNS and CDR2 SASEGT. The CDR3 sequence is CASRDYLLQETQYF. The CDR3 DNA reads as TGTGCCAGCAGGGACTACCTACTCCAAGAGACCCAGTACTTC.

This chain uses TRBV6-6 with TRBJ1-1; a weak D match, TRBD1 (5 bases). CDR1 is MNHNY and CDR2 is SVGAGI in the germline V gene (reference sequence). V lost 2 bases to trimming and J lost 3 bases, with 10 bases between them. There are 14 residues in the CDR3. The CDR3, as DNA: TGTGCCAGCAGTTACAGCGGGGGTGACACTGAAGCTTTCTTT. This gives the protein CASSYSGGDTEAFF.

This clone was seen just once. J is TRBJ1-5 and V is TRBV7-2; tentatively, D is TRBD1 (5 bases). CDR1 is SGHTA and CDR2 is FQGNSA in the germline V gene. The CDR3 sequence is 15 residues long. Deletions cut 1 base from V and 6 bases from J, with 13 bases between. In DNA form, the CDR3 reads TGTGCCAGCAGCTTAGAGTATGAGGGGCTTCAGCCCCAGCATTTT. Its translation is CASSLEYEGLQPQHF.

This clone was seen a handful of times. The chain links TRBV7-6 to TRBJ1-3; possibly TRBD1 for D (6 bases). V shed 10 bases and J shed 5 bases, with 15 bases lying between them. There are 13 residues in the CDR3. Germline V gene lookup returns CDR1 SGHVS and CDR2 FNYEAQ. The CDR3 DNA is TGTGCCACCGGCGAGGACAGCCGAAACACCATATATTTT. Amino acids: CATGEDSRNTIYF.

This clone was found a few times. In nucleotides, the CDR3 is TGTGCCAGCAGCTCGCGGGCCTCCGGGCCCAAAAACATTCAGTACTTC. It codes for CASSSRASGPKNIQYF. The chain has TRBV7-2 and TRBJ2-4; TRBD2 might be the D (5 bases). The germline V and J ends were trimmed by 4 bases and 2 bases, with 15 bases remaining between them. Per germline, CDR1 SGHTA and CDR2 FQGNSA. This CDR3 comprises 16 residues.

The rearrangement links TRBV10-3 to TRBJ2-7; D remains ambiguous. Trimming removed 4 bases from V and 6 bases from J, with 10 bases in between. The CDR3 length is 12 residues. Germline CDR1 and CDR2: ENHRY and SYGVKD. The CDR3 loop reads CAISVGSGEQYF. The CDR3 coding sequence is TGTGCCATCAGTGTTGGGTCGGGCGAGCAGTACTTC.

The chain has TRBV7-9 and TRBJ2-1; TRBD2 matches 14 bases. The CDR3 totals 16 residues. V was clipped by 3 bases and J by 5 bases; unmatched bases: 3. Per germline, CDR1 SEHNR and CDR2 FQNEAQ (reference sequence). CDR3 DNA sequence: TGTGCCAGCAGCTTGGGACTAGCGGGAGCCAACAATGAGCAGTTCTTC. Translated: CASSLGLAGANNEQFF.

J is TRBJ2-7 and V is TRBV5-1; 8 bases fit TRBD2. J was trimmed by 3 bases and V by 0 bases; bases with no gene match: 8. Germline V gene lookup returns CDR1 SGHRS and CDR2 YFSETQ. The CDR3 contains 16 residues. The CDR3 bases are TGCGCCAGCAGCTTGGGACTAGCGCCCTGGGTCTACGAGCAGTACTTC. It is translated as CASSLGLAPWVYEQYF.

The J gene is TRBJ2-1, the V gene TRBV27; D is unclear. The CDR3 extends over 11 amino acids. V was clipped by 3 bases and J by 8 bases, with 5 bases between them. Germline V gene data show CDR1 as MNHEY and CDR2 as SMNVEV (reference sequence). CDR3 coding DNA: TGTGCCAGCAGTTTTATGGATGAGCAGTTCTTC. It translates to CASSFMDEQFF.

The chain joins TRBV29-1 to TRBJ1-5; D is perhaps TRBD1 (5 bases). The V gene lost 4 bases and the J gene lost 2 bases, with 18 bases spanning the gap. Germline V gene lookup returns CDR1 SQVTM and CDR2 ANQGSEA. CDR3 length: 16 amino acids. The CDR3 DNA reads as TGCAGCGTTGCCCTGGGCGGGGGTACGGGCAATCAGCCCCAGCATTTT. Protein: CSVALGGGTGNQPQHF.

This clone occurred once. The chain couples TRBV28 to TRBJ2-4, with a weak D call TRBD1 (5 bases). Trimming pared 11 bases from V and 3 bases from J, leaving 17 bases between. Germline V gene data show CDR1 as MDHEN and CDR2 as SYDVKM. The CDR3 has 14 residues. The CDR3 region is CAGSRQRGKNIQYF. The CDR3 DNA reads TGTGCCGGCTCCCGACAGCGTGGCAAAAACATTCAGTACTTC.

V is TRBV5-4 and J is TRBJ2-7, with 11 nucleotides matching TRBD2. V shed 4 bases, J shed 1 base, and the junction held 10 bases outside the gene matches. Germline lookup yields CDR1 SGHNT and CDR2 YYREEE (reference sequence). This CDR3 has 17 residues. CDR3: CASSRTLLAGVSYEQYF. Here the CDR3 DNA reads TGTGCCAGCAGCCGGACCCTACTAGCGGGAGTATCCTACGAGCAGTACTTC.

The rearrangement links TRBV5-1 to TRBJ2-1, with D hard to call. CDR1 is SGHRS, CDR2 YFSETQ, per germline. This CDR3 spans 12 amino acids. Trimming left V 7 bases short and J 3 bases short, with 8 bases between. CDR3 DNA sequence: TGCGCCAGCTTCCTGGACTACAATGAGCAGTTCTTC. It specifies CASFLDYNEQFF.

This clone was seen just once. The chain recombines TRBV11-2 with TRBJ2-7, with 9 bases matching TRBD2. CDR1 and CDR2 from the germline V gene are SGHAT and FQNNGV. The V and J ends lost 8 bases and 6 bases, in that order; junction bases with no gene match: 17. CDR3 length equals 16 residues. The CDR3 sequence: CASGPKTASGNLEQYF. The DNA of the CDR3 is TGTGCCAGCGGCCCTAAAACGGCTAGCGGGAATCTCGAGCAGTACTTC. Full variable domain (remainder filled in from reference TRBV11-2 and TRBJ2-7): EAGVAQSPRYKIIEKRQSVAFWCNPISGHATLYWYQQILGQGPKLLIQFQNNGVVDDSQLPKDRFSAERLKGVDSTLKIQPAKLEDSAVYLCASGPKTASGNLEQYFGPGTRLTVT.